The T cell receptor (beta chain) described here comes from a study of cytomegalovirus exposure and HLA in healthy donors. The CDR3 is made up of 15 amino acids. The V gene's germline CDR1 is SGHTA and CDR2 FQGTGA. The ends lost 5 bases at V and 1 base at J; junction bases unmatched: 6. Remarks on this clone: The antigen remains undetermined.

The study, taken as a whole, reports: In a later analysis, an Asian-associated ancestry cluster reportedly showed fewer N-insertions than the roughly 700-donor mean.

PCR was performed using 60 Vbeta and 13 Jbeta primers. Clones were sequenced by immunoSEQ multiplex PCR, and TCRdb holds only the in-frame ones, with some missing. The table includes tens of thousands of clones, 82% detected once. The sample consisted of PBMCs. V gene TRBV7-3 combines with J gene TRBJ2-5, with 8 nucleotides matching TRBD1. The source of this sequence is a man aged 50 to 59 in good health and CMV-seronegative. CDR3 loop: CASSPGDRSQETQYF. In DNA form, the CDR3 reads TGTGCCAGCAGCCCAGGGGACAGGAGCCAAGAGACCCAGTACTTC.